This paragraph reports one T cell receptor beta chain. As yet, its antigen is unknown. This CDR3 is built from 14 residues. The germline CDR1 and CDR2 sequences are SGHDT and YYEEEE. V was pared by 4 bases and J by 5 bases, with 15 bases between. TCRdb's copy holds only in-frame clones and misses some; the assay was immunoSEQ multiplex PCR. The table has 30,000 to 45,000 clones, 82% seen once. The data were obtained in a study of OX40 agonist ivuxolimab in advanced cancers. Study in general: Ivuxolimab, an antibody that agonizes OX40 (CD134), was administered to the patients. Findings and caveats of the study: Among the lowest levels of clonal expansion were found in partial responders at 0.1-3.0 mg/kg.

The chain recombines TRBV5-6 with TRBJ1-2, with D uncertain. This TCR derives from an adult with an advanced solid tumor such as melanoma, head and neck, liver or kidney cancer. Source: CD4+ or CD8+ T cells sorted from blood, taken in a trial of the OX40 agonist ivuxolimab. The CDR3 loop is CASSPGGLRYGYTF. The CDR3 DNA reads TGTGCCAGCAGCCCTGGTGGGTTAAGGTATGGCTACACCTTC.